A selection of T cell receptor beta chains follows, all from one sample in a study of B cell selection in AIRE deficiency. The data were produced by immunoSEQ multiplex PCR, yet TCRdb's version contains in-frame clones alone and is incomplete. Of fewer than 30,000 clones listed, 90% to 98% were seen once; the top ten hold less than 0.25%. The sample consisted of CD4+CD127+ conventional T cells sorted from PBMCs. The receptors were gathered from a human donor in good health. The CDR3 runs from the conserved cysteine through the conserved F or W. Each record gives: D gene, clone size, J gene, V gene, CDR3 protein, CDR3 DNA. The D gene is left open where the match is weak. Clone size appears in some rows only: once, few, many, or a class for an expanded clone.

d_gene: NA; abundance: NA; j_gene: TRBJ2-7; v_gene: TRBV28; CDR3aa: CASRPGSWVQYF; CDR3nt: TGTGCCAGCCGCCCTGGGTCCTGGGTGCAGTACTTC
d_gene: TRBD1; abundance: NA; j_gene: TRBJ2-5; v_gene: TRBV11-2; CDR3aa: CASSLGQGAGETQYF; CDR3nt: TGTGCCAGCAGCTTAGGACAGGGGGCAGGGGAGACCCAGTACTTC
d_gene: NA; abundance: NA; j_gene: TRBJ2-5; v_gene: TRBV5-6; CDR3aa: CASSLRTGGGETQYF; CDR3nt: TGTGCCAGCAGCTTGCGCACAGGGGGGGGAGAGACCCAGTACTTC
d_gene: NA; abundance: NA; j_gene: TRBJ2-3; v_gene: TRBV9; CDR3aa: CASSQDPSRTDTQYF; CDR3nt: TGTGCCAGCAGCCAAGATCCAAGTCGCACAGATACGCAGTATTTT
d_gene: NA; abundance: NA; j_gene: TRBJ1-3; v_gene: TRBV9; CDR3aa: CASSAYPINSGNTIYF; CDR3nt: TGTGCCAGCAGCGCTTACCCGATCAACTCTGGAAACACCATATATTTT
d_gene: TRBD1; abundance: NA; j_gene: TRBJ1-5; v_gene: TRBV6-6; CDR3aa: CASRTNRQGGLQPQHF; CDR3nt: TGTGCCAGCAGGACAAATCGACAGGGAGGCCTACAGCCCCAGCATTTT
d_gene: TRBD2; abundance: NA; j_gene: TRBJ2-1; v_gene: TRBV30; CDR3aa: CAWSVLSGRAGTYNEQFF; CDR3nt: TGTGCCTGGAGTGTACTAAGCGGGAGGGCCGGGACCTACAATGAGCAGTTCTTC
d_gene: NA; abundance: once; j_gene: TRBJ2-7; v_gene: TRBV7-9; CDR3aa: CASSLDRASYEQYF; CDR3nt: TGTGCCAGCAGCCTGGACAGAGCCTCCTACGAGCAGTACTTC
d_gene: NA; abundance: NA; j_gene: TRBJ1-5; v_gene: TRBV5-8; CDR3aa: CASSLVGRSGGQPQHF; CDR3nt: TGTGCCAGCAGCTTGGTGGGAAGATCGGGGGGACAGCCCCAGCATTTT
d_gene: TRBD2; abundance: NA; j_gene: TRBJ2-2; v_gene: TRBV19; CDR3aa: CASSIEGLAGENTGELFF; CDR3nt: TGTGCCAGTAGTATTGAGGGGCTAGCGGGAGAAAACACCGGGGAGCTGTTTTTT
d_gene: NA; abundance: NA; j_gene: TRBJ2-1; v_gene: TRBV7-6; CDR3aa: CASSSSGDGSNEQFF; CDR3nt: TGTGCCAGCAGCTCGTCCGGGGACGGGTCCAATGAGCAGTTCTTC
d_gene: NA; abundance: NA; j_gene: TRBJ2-1; v_gene: TRBV11-1; CDR3aa: CASSQGTDNEQFF; CDR3nt: TGTGCCAGCAGCCAGGGAACTGACAATGAGCAGTTCTTC
d_gene: NA; abundance: NA; j_gene: TRBJ1-3; v_gene: TRBV5-1; CDR3aa: CASSLRAQVSGNTIYF; CDR3nt: TGCGCCAGCAGCTTAAGGGCCCAAGTCTCTGGAAACACCATATATTTT
d_gene: NA; abundance: NA; j_gene: TRBJ1-5; v_gene: TRBV6-1; CDR3aa: CASSNRDNQPQHF; CDR3nt: TGTGCCAGCAGCAACAGAGATAATCAGCCCCAGCATTTT
d_gene: TRBD1; abundance: NA; j_gene: TRBJ2-7; v_gene: TRBV13; CDR3aa: CASNTRQGREQYF; CDR3nt: TGTGCCAGCAACACGCGACAGGGCCGAGAGCAGTACTTC
d_gene: NA; abundance: NA; j_gene: TRBJ1-3; v_gene: TRBV9; CDR3aa: CASSVGQLSGNTIYF; CDR3nt: TGTGCCAGCAGCGTAGGGCAGCTCTCTGGAAACACCATATATTTT
d_gene: NA; abundance: NA; j_gene: TRBJ1-2; v_gene: TRBV10-3; CDR3aa: CAISPGEGQRGYTF; CDR3nt: TGTGCCATCAGTCCCGGTGAGGGGCAACGCGGCTACACCTTC
d_gene: NA; abundance: once; j_gene: TRBJ2-3; v_gene: TRBV11-2; CDR3aa: CASSSAAVPSTDTQYF; CDR3nt: TGTGCCAGCAGCTCGGCAGCGGTACCCAGCACAGATACGCAGTATTTT
d_gene: TRBD1; abundance: NA; j_gene: TRBJ2-2; v_gene: TRBV5-6; CDR3aa: CASSFPDRGDGELFF; CDR3nt: TGTGCCAGCAGCTTCCCTGACAGGGGGGACGGGGAGCTGTTTTTT
d_gene: NA; abundance: once; j_gene: TRBJ1-1; v_gene: TRBV28; CDR3aa: CASSYRVNTEAFF; CDR3nt: TGTGCCAGCAGCTACAGAGTGAACACTGAAGCTTTCTTT
d_gene: NA; abundance: once; j_gene: TRBJ1-1; v_gene: TRBV6-4; CDR3aa: CARGSTEAFF; CDR3nt: TGTGCCAGGGGGAGCACTGAAGCTTTCTTT
d_gene: NA; abundance: NA; j_gene: TRBJ1-1; v_gene: TRBV15; CDR3aa: CATSRLTGTQEAFF; CDR3nt: TGTGCCACCAGCAGACTAACCGGGACCCAAGAAGCTTTCTTT
d_gene: NA; abundance: NA; j_gene: TRBJ2-2; v_gene: TRBV5-1; CDR3aa: CASSINTGELFF; CDR3nt: TGCGCCAGCAGCATCAACACCGGGGAGCTGTTTTTT
d_gene: TRBD1; abundance: NA; j_gene: TRBJ1-1; v_gene: TRBV7-2; CDR3aa: CASSLRGPGTEAFF; CDR3nt: TGTGCCAGCAGCCTCAGGGGGCCGGGCACTGAAGCTTTCTTT
d_gene: NA; abundance: NA; j_gene: TRBJ1-2; v_gene: TRBV28; CDR3aa: CASLAEVGYGYTF; CDR3nt: TGTGCCAGTCTCGCGGAGGTTGGCTATGGCTACACCTTC
d_gene: NA; abundance: NA; j_gene: TRBJ2-7; v_gene: TRBV7-9; CDR3aa: CASSRGGAQDGSEQYF; CDR3nt: TGTGCCAGCAGCCGAGGTGGGGCGCAGGACGGTTCCGAGCAGTACTTC
d_gene: NA; abundance: once; j_gene: TRBJ1-1; v_gene: TRBV7-2; CDR3aa: CASSSQGTTEAFF; CDR3nt: TGTGCCAGCAGCTCGCAGGGGACCACTGAAGCTTTCTTT
d_gene: TRBD2; abundance: NA; j_gene: TRBJ2-1; v_gene: TRBV7-2; CDR3aa: CASSLGAGGYNEQFF; CDR3nt: TGTGCCAGCAGCTTAGGGGCGGGAGGGTACAATGAGCAGTTCTTC